Below, 8 T cell receptor beta chains from the same sample are listed, as sequenced in a study of cytomegalovirus exposure and HLA in healthy donors. This PCR relied on a set of 60 Vbeta primers and 13 Jbeta primers. Sequenced by immunoSEQ multiplex PCR; TCRdb stores in-frame clones only, minus some. The data show roughly 160,000 clones, with almost 80% seen just once and over 1% held by the top ten. The sequenced sample consisted of PBMCs. These receptors were taken from a woman in her forties or fifties in good health and CMV-seronegative.

The chain links TRBV2 to TRBJ2-7; D possibly corresponds to TRBD1 (6 bases). V was cut by 3 bases and J by 0 bases, with 9 bases left in between. Looked up from germline, CDR1 is SNHLY and CDR2 is FYNNEI. The CDR3 sequence is 14 residues long. In nucleotides, the CDR3 is TGTGCCAGCAGTGAGAACAGGGACTCCTACGAGCAGTACTTC. Protein sequence: CASSENRDSYEQYF.

CDR3 nucleotide sequence: TGTGCCAGCAGCTCCAGGACTAGCGGGATCGGTGAGCAGTTCTTC. Translating it yields CASSSRTSGIGEQFF. This chain joins TRBV7-3 and TRBJ2-1, with 12 bases fitting TRBD2. Per the germline V gene, CDR1 is SGHTA and CDR2 is FQGTGA. This CDR3 region has 15 residues. J lost 9 bases, V lost 4 bases, and 7 bases had no gene match.

This chain joins TRBV5-6 and TRBJ1-5, with D tentatively TRBD1 (5 bases). The ends were cut back, 6 bases at V and 5 bases at J, with 12 bases in the middle. The CDR3 is 13 residues long. Germline lookup yields CDR1 SGHDT and CDR2 YYEEEE. DNA of the CDR3: TGTGCCAGCACCCTGGGGGGGGATCAGCCCCAGCATTTT. It specifies CASTLGGDQPQHF.

The CDR3 here is CASKLAGGPNEQFF. The CDR3 DNA reads as TGTGCCAGCAAATTAGCGGGAGGTCCGAATGAGCAGTTCTTC. This rearrangement joins TRBV6-1 to TRBJ2-1, with TRBD2 matching 10 bases. V was clipped by 7 bases and J by 7 bases; unmatched bases: 7. Germline assignment: CDR1 MNHNS and CDR2 SASEGT. The CDR3 has 14 amino acids.

The chain links TRBV4-3 to TRBJ1-5, with D uncertain. Germline-derived CDR1 and CDR2 are LGHNA and YSLEER. This CDR3 contains 13 residues. The germline V and J ends were trimmed by 0 bases and 5 bases, with 5 bases remaining between them. The DNA for the CDR3 is TGCGCCAGCAGCCAAGATCGGGATCAGCCCCAGCATTTT. It yields the protein CASSQDRDQPQHF.

The CDR3 region has the DNA TGCGCCAGCAGCCAAGGAGCTAGCGGTAGCACAGATACGCAGTATTTT. Translation gives CASSQGASGSTDTQYF. The chain links TRBV4-3 to TRBJ2-3; 7 bases match TRBD2. The V gene end was trimmed by 1 base and the J gene end by 0 bases; junction bases not matched to a gene: 4. The CDR3 length is 16 residues. CDR1 is LGHNA, CDR2 YSLEER, per germline.

The chain carries TRBV18 and TRBJ2-3; tentative D call: TRBD1 (5 bases). Germline assignment: CDR1 KGHSH and CDR2 LQKENI. The CDR3 length is 14 residues. V was cut by 1 base and J by 2 bases, with 7 bases left in between. CDR3 sequence reads: CASSPRQITDTQYF. The CDR3 coding sequence is TGTGCCAGCTCACCACGACAGATCACAGATACGCAGTATTTT.

V usage is TRBV19 and J usage is TRBJ1-5, with 8 bases lining up with TRBD1. The V gene's germline CDR1 is LNHDA and CDR2 SQIVND (reference sequence). Trimming removed 0 bases from V and 7 bases from J; junction bases left unmatched: 11. The CDR3 is 17 amino acids. The CDR3 nucleotides read TGTGCCAGTAGTATAGATCAACAGGACAGGGTAGGCCAGCCCCAGCATTTT. It encodes CASSIDQQDRVGQPQHF.